The next 30 T cell receptor beta chains were all read from a single sample in a study of naive and memory T cell subsets. Described treatment: skin biopsy from PPD injection site in Mantoux-positive individual. An oligonucleotide containing a UMI was ligated to the 3' end of TCR cDNA. The SP2 primer and nested alpha and beta constant region primers amplified ligated cDNA in four rounds. MiXCR was run by TCRdb on the UMI-ligation and nested PCR reads, yielding one entry per CDR3 protein. Seen here are more than 30,000 distinct CDR3 sequences, 9.5% to 11% observed once, and the top ten hold 3.9%. The specimen comprised skin, sampled from a tuberculin skin test site. These receptors all come from an adult in good health.

The chain recombines TRBV2 with TRBJ1-6; 11 bases map to TRBD1. The germline gives CDR1 SNHLY, CDR2 FYNNEI. J lost 6 bases, V lost 7 bases, and 5 bases had no gene match. This CDR3 is 15 amino acids long. The CDR3 sequence is CASMGTGGSNSPLHF. In DNA, the CDR3 is TGTGCCAGCATGGGGACAGGGGGTTCTAATTCACCCCTCCACTTT.

This clonotype was seen many times. The CDR3 bases are TGCGCCAGCAGAAGATCGACAACAAGCTATGGCTACACCTTC. Its translation is CASRRSTTSYGYTF. This chain joins TRBV5-1 and TRBJ1-2; the D is unclear. Germline V gives CDR1 SGHRS, CDR2 YFSETQ. The CDR3 sequence is 14 residues long. The V and J ends lost 5 bases and 4 bases respectively, with 15 bases between them.

In its sample, this clonotype was seen many times. This chain uses TRBV10-3 with TRBJ2-3, with TRBD1 as a possible D gene (5 bases). From germline, CDR1 is ENHRY and CDR2 SYGVKD. The CDR3 contains 15 residues. Trimming cost V 5 bases and J 2 bases, with 14 bases left between them. CDR3 sequence: CAISHQGTVTDTQYF. CDR3 DNA: TGTGCCATCAGTCACCAGGGTACTGTCACAGATACGCAGTATTTT.

This clonotype appeared a few times. The rearrangement joins TRBV18 to TRBJ2-5; no firm D call. CDR1 and CDR2 (germline): KGHSH, LQKENI. The CDR3 is 17 amino acids. V dropped 1 base and J dropped 1 base, with 16 bases sitting between them. Here the CDR3 reads CASSPLPRRQVQETQYF. In nucleotides, the CDR3 is TGTGCCAGCTCACCACTCCCCCGAAGGCAGGTCCAAGAGACCCAGTACTTC.

This sequence joins TRBV5-1 and TRBJ1-6; D perhaps matches TRBD1 (5 bases). Germline V gene sequence: CDR1 SGHRS, CDR2 YFSETQ. The CDR3 extends over 17 amino acids. V lost 5 bases, J lost 4 bases, and 19 bases lay in between. For the CDR3, the DNA is TGCGCCAGCAGTCGACAGTCGCCATCCTCTTATAATTCACCCCTCCACTTT. Protein product: CASSRQSPSSYNSPLHF.

Many counts were recorded for this clonotype. Here the CDR3 reads CASSLTINQPQHF. CDR3 sequence (DNA): TGTGCCAGCAGTTTAACAATTAATCAGCCCCAGCATTTT. The genes are TRBV27 and TRBJ1-5; D uncertain. V was trimmed by 2 bases and J by 4 bases, leaving 6 bases between them. The CDR3 sequence is 13 residues long. Germline CDR1 MNHEY, CDR2 SMNVEV (reference sequence).

This clonotype was detected many times. The chain uses TRBV5-1 and TRBJ2-5; D gene uncertain. Trimming pared 0 bases from V and 1 base from J, leaving 7 bases between. The CDR3 covers 14 residues. Germline assignment: CDR1 SGHRS and CDR2 YFSETQ. In DNA form, the CDR3 reads TGCGCCAGCAGCTTGGTTCCTAGCCAAGAGACCCAGTACTTC. Its protein product is CASSLVPSQETQYF.

The V gene is TRBV11-1, the J gene TRBJ2-2, with D perhaps TRBD2 (5 bases). The CDR3 loop spans 14 amino acids. Germline V CDR1 and CDR2: SGHAT, FQDESV (reference sequence). V gave up 3 bases and J gave up 6 bases, with 11 bases separating them. CDR3 in amino acids: CASSFLISAGELFF. CDR3 DNA sequence: TGTGCCAGCAGCTTCCTGATTAGCGCCGGGGAGCTGTTTTTT.

Many counts were recorded for this clonotype. The chain combines TRBV5-1 with TRBJ1-1; D is unresolved. V was clipped by 6 bases and J by 4 bases, with 16 bases between them. The CDR3 is 14 amino acids. Germline V lookup: CDR1 SGHRS, CDR2 YFSETQ. CDR3 amino acids: CASNQDLGSTEAFF. The CDR3 DNA reads TGCGCCAGCAATCAGGATTTGGGGAGCACTGAAGCTTTCTTT.

This clonotype was found a few times. The chain recombines TRBV29-1 with TRBJ2-6; D tentatively reads TRBD1 or TRBD2 (7 bases each). V lost 7 bases and J 0 bases, leaving 19 bases between the germline ends. The V gene's germline CDR1 is SQVTM and CDR2 ANQGSEA. The CDR3 extends over 17 amino acids. CDR3 amino acids: CSAWGGTESSGANVLTF. DNA of the CDR3: TGCAGCGCCTGGGGGGGGACAGAGAGCTCTGGGGCCAACGTCCTGACTTTC.

This clonotype was detected ten times or more. The chain carries TRBV28 and TRBJ2-7, with 7 bases lining up with TRBD2. Germline V lookup: CDR1 MDHEN, CDR2 SYDVKM. V shed 7 bases and J 4 bases; nucleotides not matched to a gene: 10. The CDR3 spans 14 residues. The CDR3 loop reads CASNPRECDYEQYF. CDR3 nucleotides: TGTGCCAGCAACCCGCGGGAGTGTGATTACGAGCAGTACTTC.

This clonotype has a count of ten or more. The J gene is TRBJ2-3, the V gene TRBV7-9; perhaps TRBD1 as D (5 bases). Trimming removed 4 bases from V and 4 bases from J, with 6 bases in between. Germline lookup yields CDR1 SEHNR and CDR2 FQNEAQ (reference sequence). This CDR3 has 12 amino acids. The CDR3, as DNA: TGTGCCAGCAGCTCAGGGCCAGATACGCAGTATTTT. It is translated as CASSSGPDTQYF.

In its sample, this clonotype was seen many times. The chain has TRBV20-1 and TRBJ1-1; D is unclear. There are 14 residues in the CDR3. The germline V and J ends were trimmed by 5 bases and 2 bases, with 15 bases remaining between them. Germline assignment: CDR1 DFQATT and CDR2 SNEGSKA (reference sequence). CDR3 in amino acids: CSALARFPNTEAFF. As DNA, the CDR3 is TGCAGTGCTCTAGCTCGGTTCCCAAACACTGAAGCTTTCTTT.

This clonotype was observed a few times. This sequence joins TRBV29-1 and TRBJ2-1, with 9 positions matching TRBD2. The CDR3 consists of 18 residues. With V trimmed by 3 bases and J by 0 bases, 12 bases remained unmatched. The V gene's germline CDR1 is SQVTM and CDR2 ANQGSEA. The CDR3 nucleotides are TGCAGCGTTGAGGGGTCTAGCGGGAACCTCCTCTCCTACAATGAGCAGTTCTTC. It codes for CSVEGSSGNLLSYNEQFF.

The J gene is TRBJ1-5, the V gene TRBV19; the D gene is possibly TRBD1 (6 bases). This CDR3 comprises 16 residues. Germline CDR1 LNHDA, CDR2 SQIVND (reference sequence). The V gene lost 10 bases and the J gene lost 6 bases, with 25 bases spanning the gap. The CDR3 DNA reads TGTGCCACTCTCCCGGGGGGCGAGAATAGGGGTCAGCCCCAGCATTTT. Translation gives CATLPGGENRGQPQHF.

This clonotype was seen repeatedly, ten times or more. The chain is built from TRBV19 and TRBJ2-7; the D is unclear. The germline gives CDR1 LNHDA, CDR2 SQIVND (reference sequence). The CDR3 length is 13 residues. Trimming removed 3 bases from V and 1 base from J, with 7 bases in between. The DNA of the CDR3 is TGTGCCAGTAGTATCTCCGGGTCCTACGAGCAGTACTTC. This translates into CASSISGSYEQYF.

This rearrangement joins TRBV28 to TRBJ2-7; 10 bases are shared with TRBD1. The junction had 7 bases not matched to a gene; V was cut back by 5 bases and J by 3 bases. The CDR3 is made up of 15 amino acids. In germline, CDR1 is MDHEN, CDR2 SYDVKM. CDR3: CASSHTGTGDYEQYF. CDR3 DNA: TGTGCCAGCAGTCATACCGGGACAGGGGACTACGAGCAGTACTTC. The variable domain in full, with the rest retrieved from reference TRBV28 and TRBJ2-7, is DVKVTQSSRYLVKRTGEKVFLECVQDMDHENMFWYRQDPGLGLRLIYFSYDVKMKEKGDIPEGYSVSREKKERFSLILESASTNQTSMYLCASSHTGTGDYEQYFGPGTRLTVT.

This clonotype was seen only once. The chain employs TRBV6-2 or TRBV6-3 and TRBJ1-2; D is ambiguous. With 7 bases removed from V and 4 bases from J, the gap between germline ends came to 22 bases. The CDR3 is made up of 16 amino acids. The germline gives CDR1 MNHEY, CDR2 SVGEGT. CDR3 amino acids: CASTQYGQSSRYGYTF. CDR3 in DNA: TGTGCCAGCACTCAATATGGTCAGAGCTCCCGCTATGGCTACACCTTC.

V usage is TRBV20-1 and J usage is TRBJ1-5; D is possibly TRBD1 (5 bases). Germline V gene sequence: CDR1 DFQATT, CDR2 SNEGSKA (reference sequence). The germline V and J ends were trimmed by 3 bases and 2 bases, with 14 bases remaining between them. The CDR3 is 15 residues long. The CDR3 protein is CSASKGAVGNQPQHF. CDR3 coding DNA: TGCAGTGCTAGCAAAGGGGCGGTGGGCAATCAGCCCCAGCATTTT.

This clonotype was seen repeatedly, ten times or more. The CDR3 loop is CASSFAGTGGDLGTGELFF. CDR3 nucleotide sequence: TGCGCCAGCAGCTTCGCCGGGACAGGGGGCGACCTCGGCACCGGGGAGCTGTTTTTT. The chain uses TRBV5-1 and TRBJ2-2, with TRBD1 matching 12 bases. CDR1 SGHRS and CDR2 YFSETQ come from the germline V gene. J lost 4 bases, V lost 2 bases, and 12 bases had no gene match. There are 19 residues in the CDR3. Full variable domain (missing parts from reference TRBV5-1 and TRBJ2-2): KAGVTQTPRYLIKTRGQQVTLSCSPISGHRSVSWYQQTPGQGLQFLFEYFSETQRNKGNFPGRFSGRQFSNSRSEMNVSTLELGDSALYLCASSFAGTGGDLGTGELFFGEGSRLTVL.

This clonotype was found many times. The V gene is TRBV27, the J gene TRBJ2-2; no definite D call. This CDR3 spans 14 amino acids. V lost 2 bases and J lost 4, with 8 bases in between. Germline lookup yields CDR1 MNHEY and CDR2 SMNVEV (reference sequence). CDR3 sequence (DNA): TGTGCCAGCAGTTTAACACGGACCACCGGGGAGCTGTTTTTT. It yields the protein CASSLTRTTGELFF.

This clonotype was detected only a few times. The V gene is TRBV18, the J gene TRBJ1-2; TRBD1 matches at 9 bases. The CDR3 extends over 14 amino acids. The germline V gene has CDR1 KGHSH and CDR2 LQKENI. The V and J ends lost 5 bases and 4 bases, in that order; junction bases with no gene match: 5. Written as DNA, the CDR3 is TGTGCCAGCTCAAGGGACAGGGCTACCTATGGCTACACCTTC. This encodes CASSRDRATYGYTF. Full variable domain (rest looked up from reference TRBV18 and TRBJ1-2): NAGVMQNPRHLVRRRGQEARLRCSPMKGHSHVYWYRQLPEEGLKFMVYLQKENIIDESGMPKERFSAEFPKEGPSILRIQQVVRGDSAAYFCASSRDRATYGYTFGSGTRLTVV.

The sample holds many counts of this clonotype. The chain joins TRBV20-1 to TRBJ2-2; TRBD1 aligns across 8 bases. Looked up from germline, CDR1 is DFQATT and CDR2 is SNEGSKA (reference sequence). The trim removed 0 bases at V and 7 bases at J, leaving 7 bases unmatched. CDR3 length equals 15 residues. CDR3 loop: CSARDPGQGVGELFF. The CDR3 DNA is TGCAGTGCTAGAGATCCCGGACAGGGTGTCGGGGAGCTGTTTTTT.

As to this clonotype: One junction end disagrees with the germline gene, perhaps due to a read error. The gene calls are TRBV20-1 and TRBJ1-2; TRBD1 aligns across 10 bases. Germline V gives CDR1 DFQATT, CDR2 SNEGSKA (reference sequence). This CDR3 comprises 15 residues. The CDR3 sequence: CSARPRQGANYGDTF. CDR3 nucleotide sequence: TGCAGTGCTAGACCTAGACAGGGGGCAAACTATGGCGACACCTTC.

This clonotype occurred many times. The chain uses TRBV12-3 or TRBV12-4 and TRBJ2-7, with TRBD1 as a possible D gene (6 bases). CDR3 length: 11 amino acids. Trimming shortened V by 7 bases and J by 4 bases, and 8 bases separated the two germline ends. The DNA of the CDR3 is TGTGCCAGCAAGGGGGTGTACGAGCAGTACTTC. Protein product: CASKGVYEQYF.

In its sample, this clonotype was seen many times. The rearrangement links TRBV13 to TRBJ2-5; D ambiguous. Germline V gene data show CDR1 as PRHDT and CDR2 as FYEKMQ (reference sequence). Trimming took off 0 bases at V and 5 bases at J, with 16 bases between the two ends. This CDR3 spans 16 amino acids. CDR3: CASSLGLASEWETQYF. CDR3 bases: TGTGCCAGCAGCTTAGGCCTCGCTAGTGAATGGGAGACCCAGTACTTC.

This clonotype is labeled medium-sized. The V gene is TRBV20-1, the J gene TRBJ2-7; no firm D call. The CDR3 extends over 10 amino acids. Trimming pared 6 bases from V and 2 bases from J, leaving 5 bases between. CDR1 and CDR2 from the germline V gene are DFQATT and SNEGSKA (reference sequence). The DNA of the CDR3 is TGCAGTGCAGCGACCTACGAGCAGTACTTC. Encoded protein: CSAATYEQYF.

This clonotype is medium-sized within its sample. The CDR3: CASSLGGQGNTGELFF. For the CDR3, the DNA is TGTGCCAGCAGCTTAGGTGGACAGGGGAACACCGGGGAGCTGTTTTTT. This chain joins TRBV7-3 and TRBJ2-2, with 8 bases matching TRBD1. Germline V gene sequence: CDR1 SGHTA, CDR2 FQGTGA. CDR3 length equals 16 residues. The junction had 3 bases not matched to a gene; V was cut back by 2 bases and J by 1 base. The variable domain in full, completed from reference TRBV7-3 and TRBJ2-2, reads GAGVSQTPSNKVTEKGKYVELRCDPISGHTALYWYRQSLGQGPEFLIYFQGTGAADDSGLPNDRFFAVRPEGSVSTLKIQRTERGDSAVYLCASSLGGQGNTGELFFGEGSRLTVL.

This clonotype was recorded at least ten times. The chain couples TRBV6-4 to TRBJ2-3; D is unclear. Per the germline V gene, CDR1 is MRHNA and CDR2 is SNTAGT. Trimming shortened V by 5 bases and J by 0 bases, and 6 bases separated the two germline ends. The CDR3 loop spans 13 amino acids. The CDR3 sequence is CASSYQSTDTQYF. The CDR3 bases are TGTGCCAGCAGTTACCAAAGCACAGATACGCAGTATTTT.

This clonotype was observed many times. The chain is built from TRBV12-3 or TRBV12-4 and TRBJ2-5; 9 bases align to TRBD1. The trim removed 6 bases at V and 4 bases at J, leaving 6 bases unmatched. The CDR3 covers 14 residues. The CDR3 loop reads CASSPQDRGETQYF. The CDR3 coding sequence is TGTGCCAGCAGCCCGCAGGACAGGGGAGAGACCCAGTACTTC.